The 13 T cell receptor beta chains presented below share a single source sample, sequenced in a study of Graves' ophthalmopathy and Graves' hyperthyroidism. Transcripts of RNA were the source for amplifying TCR beta CDR3 regions. RT-PCR in the first round used HTBI primers; a second-round multiplex PCR followed. In TCRdb, the multiplex PCR reads were re-called with MiXCR into one record per CDR3 protein. The sample consists of a few hundred thousand distinct CDR3 sequences, approximately 35% of them appearing once. What was sequenced was peripheral blood or thyroid tissue (not recorded which). Receptor source: an adult man with Graves' hyperthyroidism.

This clonotype was recorded many times. V and J are TRBV5-1 and TRBJ1-2; 8 bases are shared with TRBD1. The CDR3 runs 14 residues. Germline values: CDR1 SGHRS, CDR2 YFSETQ. V trimming: 4 bases; J trimming: 8 bases; junction bases outside the gene matches: 10. CDR3 bases: TGCGCCAGCAGCGGACAGGGATCGTCTGGAGGCTACACCTTC. This translates into CASSGQGSSGGYTF.

This clonotype appeared many times. This CDR3 reads CASSFGAPGNTIYF. The CDR3 nucleotides read TGTGCCAGCAGTTTTGGGGCACCTGGAAACACCATATATTTT. The V gene is TRBV12-3 or TRBV12-4, the J gene TRBJ1-3; D is perhaps TRBD1 (5 bases). The CDR3 length is 14 residues. V was trimmed by 3 bases and J by 2 bases, leaving 8 bases between them.

This clonotype has a count of ten or more. This chain uses TRBV24-1 with TRBJ2-5; 9 bases are shared with TRBD1. V gave up 3 bases and J gave up 5 bases; unmatched junction bases: 9. The CDR3 has 16 residues. The V gene's germline CDR1 is KGHDR and CDR2 SFDVKD. In DNA, the CDR3 is TGTGCCACCAGTGATGTACAACAGGGGGCTTGGGAGACCCAGTACTTC. As protein: CATSDVQQGAWETQYF.

J is TRBJ1-1 and V is TRBV24-1; D might be TRBD1 (6 bases). This CDR3 has 15 amino acids. Germline V gene lookup returns CDR1 KGHDR and CDR2 SFDVKD. V lost 8 bases and J lost 5, with 20 bases in between. The CDR3 DNA reads as TGTGCCACCACAGGGCGAGGGGCAGGGGTTACTGAAGCTTTCTTT. As protein: CATTGRGAGVTEAFF.

In its sample, this clonotype was seen many times. The V and J genes are TRBV24-1 and TRBJ2-7; TRBD1 aligns across 10 bases. V shed 3 bases, J shed 4 bases, and the junction held 5 bases outside the gene matches. Germline CDR1 reads KGHDR; CDR2 reads SFDVKD. CDR3 length: 15 residues. In DNA form, the CDR3 reads TGTGCCACCAGTGATCCCGGGACAGGGGATTACGAGCAGTACTTC. Translation gives CATSDPGTGDYEQYF.

This clonotype was counted ten times or more. A read error may account for a junction end that differs from germline. The chain recombines TRBV7-9 with TRBJ2-7; 10 positions match TRBD2. This CDR3 region has 14 residues. CDR1 is SEHNR and CDR2 is FQNEAQ in the germline V gene (reference sequence). CDR3 coding DNA: TGTGCCAGCAGAGGGACTAGCGAATCCTCCGAGCAGTACTTC. It codes for CASRGTSESSEQYF.

The sample holds many counts of this clonotype. The CDR3 DNA sequence: TGTGCCAGCAGCGTTCAGAGACTAGCGTCCTACGAGCAGTACTTC. It codes for CASSVQRLASYEQYF. The chain is built from TRBV7-2 and TRBJ2-7; 8 bases fit TRBD2. The CDR3 contains 15 residues. Germline CDR1 reads SGHTA; CDR2 reads FQGNSA. After removal of 5 bases from V and 1 base from J, the junction contained 7 bases not matched to a gene.

This chain uses TRBV29-1 with TRBJ2-5, with D perhaps matching TRBD1 (5 bases). CDR1 and CDR2 (germline): SQVTM, ANQGSEA. The CDR3 covers 13 residues. Trimming took 4 bases from V and 3 from J, leaving 12 bases between them. The CDR3 region is CSVVWWGEETQYF. The CDR3 coding sequence is TGCAGCGTTGTATGGTGGGGCGAAGAGACCCAGTACTTC.

J is TRBJ2-7 and V is TRBV25-1; 10 bases match TRBD2. Germline-derived CDR1 and CDR2 are MGHDK and SYGVNS. CDR3 length: 14 residues. V was pared by 6 bases and J by 7 bases, with 9 bases of the junction left unmatched. CDR3 bases: TGTGCCAGCAGGGGGAGCGGGAGGGCCTGGGAGCAGTACTTC. Its protein product is CASRGSGRAWEQYF.

The chain combines TRBV10-3 with TRBJ1-2, with D possibly matching TRBD1 (5 bases). The CDR3 is 16 residues long. V gave up 0 bases and J gave up 4 bases, with 15 bases separating them. CDR1 is ENHRY, CDR2 SYGVKD, per germline. Here the CDR3 reads CAISESGSGQFYGYTF. As DNA, the CDR3 is TGTGCCATCAGTGAGTCCGGTTCAGGGCAGTTCTATGGCTACACCTTC.

This chain uses TRBV5-6 with TRBJ1-5, with D perhaps matching TRBD1 (6 bases). The CDR3 extends over 15 amino acids. Germline values: CDR1 SGHDT, CDR2 YYEEEE. V lost 0 bases, J lost 11 bases, and 18 bases lay in between. CDR3: CASSLARGYRETQHF. CDR3 in DNA: TGTGCCAGCAGCTTGGCCCGCGGGTACAGGGAGACCCAGCATTTT.

This clonotype was seen many times. This chain joins TRBV11-2 and TRBJ2-7; D not resolved. CDR1 is SGHAT and CDR2 is FQNNGV in the germline V gene. CDR3 length: 12 amino acids. The germline V and J ends were trimmed by 5 bases and 1 base, with 6 bases remaining between them. The CDR3 bases are TGTGCCAGCAGCATCCTTTCCTACGAGCAGTACTTC. It encodes CASSILSYEQYF.

There are a few counts of this clonotype. The chain combines TRBV5-1 with TRBJ1-1; D gene uncertain. This CDR3 is 15 amino acids long. The germline V gene has CDR1 SGHRS and CDR2 YFSETQ. V lost 0 bases to trimming and J lost 0 bases, with 9 bases between them. The CDR3 sequence is CASSLDPVMNTEAFF. In DNA, the CDR3 is TGCGCCAGCAGCTTGGATCCAGTAATGAACACTGAAGCTTTCTTT.